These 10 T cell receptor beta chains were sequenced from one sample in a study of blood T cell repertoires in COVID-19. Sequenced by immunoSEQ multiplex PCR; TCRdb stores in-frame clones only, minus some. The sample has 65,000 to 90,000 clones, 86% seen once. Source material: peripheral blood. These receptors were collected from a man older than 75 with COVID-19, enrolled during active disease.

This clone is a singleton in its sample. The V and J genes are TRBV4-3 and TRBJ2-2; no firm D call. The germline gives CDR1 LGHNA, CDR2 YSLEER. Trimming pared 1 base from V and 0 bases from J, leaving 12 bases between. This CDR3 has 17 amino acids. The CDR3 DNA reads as TGCGCCAGCAGCCAAGGTCGTAGTCCCCCGAACACCGGGGAGCTGTTTTTT. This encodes CASSQGRSPPNTGELFF.

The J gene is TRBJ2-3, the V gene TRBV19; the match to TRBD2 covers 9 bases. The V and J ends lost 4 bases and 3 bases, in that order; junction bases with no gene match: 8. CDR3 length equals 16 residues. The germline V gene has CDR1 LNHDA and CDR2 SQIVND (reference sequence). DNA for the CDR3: TGTGCCAGTAGTAGCGGGGGGGCCGCGGGAACAGATACGCAGTATTTT. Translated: CASSSGGAAGTDTQYF.

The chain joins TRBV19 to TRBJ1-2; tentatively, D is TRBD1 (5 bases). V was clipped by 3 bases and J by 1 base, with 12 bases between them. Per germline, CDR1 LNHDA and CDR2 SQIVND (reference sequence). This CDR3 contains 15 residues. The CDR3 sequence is CASSIKTDGNYGYTF. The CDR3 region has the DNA TGTGCCAGTAGTATCAAGACAGACGGTAACTATGGCTACACCTTC.

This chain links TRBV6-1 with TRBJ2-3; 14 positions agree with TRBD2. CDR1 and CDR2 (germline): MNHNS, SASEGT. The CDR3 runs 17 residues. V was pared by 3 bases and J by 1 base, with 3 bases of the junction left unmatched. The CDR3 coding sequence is TGTGCCAGCAGTGAGACTAGCGGGGGGGCTGGCACAGATACGCAGTATTTT. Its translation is CASSETSGGAGTDTQYF.

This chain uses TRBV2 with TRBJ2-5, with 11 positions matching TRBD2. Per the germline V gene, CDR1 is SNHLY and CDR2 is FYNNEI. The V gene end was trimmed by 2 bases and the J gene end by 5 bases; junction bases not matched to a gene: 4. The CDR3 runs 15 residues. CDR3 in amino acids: CASSELAGGPETQYF. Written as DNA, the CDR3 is TGTGCCAGCAGTGAATTAGCGGGGGGGCCTGAGACCCAGTACTTC.

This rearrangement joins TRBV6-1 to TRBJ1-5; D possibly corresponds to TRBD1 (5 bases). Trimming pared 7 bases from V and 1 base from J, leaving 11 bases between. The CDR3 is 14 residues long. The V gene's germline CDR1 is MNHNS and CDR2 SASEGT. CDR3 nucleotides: TGTGCCAGCAAGGGGATGCAGAGCAATCAGCCCCAGCATTTT. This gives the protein CASKGMQSNQPQHF.

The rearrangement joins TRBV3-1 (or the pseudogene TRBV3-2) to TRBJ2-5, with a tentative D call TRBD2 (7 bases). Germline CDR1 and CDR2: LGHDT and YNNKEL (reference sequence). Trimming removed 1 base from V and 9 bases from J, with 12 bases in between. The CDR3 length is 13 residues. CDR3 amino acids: CASSQGGGGAQYF. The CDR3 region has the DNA TGTGCCAGCAGCCAAGGAGGAGGGGGGGCCCAGTACTTC.

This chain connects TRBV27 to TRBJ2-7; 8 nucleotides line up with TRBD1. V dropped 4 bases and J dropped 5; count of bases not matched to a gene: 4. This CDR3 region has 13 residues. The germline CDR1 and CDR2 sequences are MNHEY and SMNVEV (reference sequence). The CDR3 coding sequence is TGTGCCAGCAGTTACGACAGGGGAGACGAGCAGTACTTC. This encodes CASSYDRGDEQYF.

Written as DNA, the CDR3 is TGTGCCAGCAGCCCGGGCGGGGCGGACAATCAGCCCCAGCATTTT. Its translation is CASSPGGADNQPQHF. V is TRBV3-1 (or the pseudogene TRBV3-2) and J is TRBJ1-5; possible D gene TRBD1, 5 bases. The CDR3 length is 15 residues. The ends were cut back, 4 bases at V and 3 bases at J, with 13 bases in the middle. The germline gives CDR1 LGHDT, CDR2 YNNKEL (reference sequence).

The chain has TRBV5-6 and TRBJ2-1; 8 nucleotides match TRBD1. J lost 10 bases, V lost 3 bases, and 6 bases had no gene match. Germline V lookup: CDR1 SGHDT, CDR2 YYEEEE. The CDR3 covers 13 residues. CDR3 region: CASSSGGAGEQFF. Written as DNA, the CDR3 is TGTGCCAGCAGCTCAGGGGGCGCGGGCGAGCAGTTCTTC.